This T cell receptor (beta chain) was recorded in a study of blood T cell repertoires in COVID-19. For the study at large: The United States, Italy and Spain were the sources of the acute and convalescent COVID-19 samples. PBMCs, B-cell-depleted T cells, or T cells provided the cDNA or gDNA that made up the material.

The CDR3 loop spans 14 amino acids. The ends were cut back, 5 bases at V and 1 base at J, with 11 bases in the middle. CDR1 and CDR2 (germline): KGHSH, LQKENI. Authors' methods: Amplification of reference gene primers provided the estimated nucleated cell counts. This table comes from immunoSEQ multiplex PCR, and its TCRdb copy is limited to in-frame clones, with some not included. Clonal size and the V and J genes are those of that table, whereas D and trimming came from the DNA. The data contain over 70,000 clones, 90% of them singletons. Sequencing input: peripheral blood. The gene calls are TRBV18 and TRBJ1-2, with D tentatively TRBD1 (5 bases). The source of this sequence is a woman aged 80 or over with active or convalescent COVID-19. CDR3 DNA: TGTGCCAGCTCAACAGGAGACCTTAACTATGGCTACACCTTC. This codes for CASSTGDLNYGYTF.